The 18 T cell receptor beta chains given below trace back to one sample, sequenced in a study of CD8 T cells in ankylosing spondylitis (dated by TCRdb to between 2016 and 2019). The full study reports these points: A TCR beta motif of fewer than 10 highly homologous amino acid variants appeared characteristic of blood from ankylosing spondylitis patients.

No antigens are known for them. The library was prepared using 5' RACE. The sequencing machine was an Illumina HiSeq 2500. TCRdb reworked the public reads: Q25 trimming with fastp, MiXCR clone assembly, productive beta chains retained. When rows share a CDR3 protein, they turn into one entry using the most common DNA and genes. This sample comprises about 500,000 distinct CDR3 sequences, approximately 5.3% of them detected only once. Of the sample, 3.5% falls within the top ten clones. Specimen: blood, either unsorted or a sorted T cell fraction (not recorded which). The receptors shown here come from a male donor with ankylosing spondylitis.

J is TRBJ2-5 and V is TRBV6-1; 7 nucleotides match TRBD1. This CDR3 comprises 14 residues. J gave up 4 bases and V 6 bases, and 8 bases lay outside the gene matches. Germline assignment: CDR1 MNHNS and CDR2 SASEGT. CDR3 nucleotides: TGTGCCAGCAGGCCTCAGGGGGTGGTAGAGACCCAGTACTTC. Translation gives CASRPQGVVETQYF.

This clonotype showed up many times. The chain is built from TRBV6-2 or TRBV6-3 and TRBJ1-1, with unresolved D. Germline CDR1 reads MNHEY; CDR2 reads SVGEGT. The CDR3 extends over 13 amino acids. V was trimmed by 6 bases and J by 8 bases, leaving 16 bases between them. The CDR3 DNA follows: TGTGCCAGCAGCCCCCCCGGGAGGAGGGAAGCTTTCTTT. It translates to CASSPPGRREAFF.

The sample holds many counts of this clonotype. This chain joins TRBV18 and TRBJ2-3; D is perhaps TRBD1 or TRBD2 (5 bases each). Germline CDR1 reads KGHSH; CDR2 reads LQKENI. CDR3 size: 14 residues. Trimming cost V 3 bases and J 4 bases, with 11 bases left between them. The CDR3 is CASSPGRGADTQYF. In DNA form, the CDR3 reads TGTGCCAGCTCACCGGGACGGGGCGCAGATACGCAGTATTTT.

This clonotype was seen at least ten times. The rearrangement joins TRBV7-2 to TRBJ1-6; tentatively, D is TRBD1 (5 bases). This CDR3 spans 17 amino acids. The germline gives CDR1 SGHTA, CDR2 FQGNSA. V lost 2 bases, J lost 1 base, and 12 bases lay in between. CDR3 amino acids: CASSLSAGWSYNSPLHF. CDR3 coding DNA: TGTGCCAGCAGCTTATCCGCAGGGTGGTCCTATAATTCACCCCTCCACTTT. Drawing the rest from reference TRBV7-2 and TRBJ1-6, the complete variable domain is GAGVSQSPSNKVTEKGKDVELRCDPISGHTALYWYRQSLGQGLEFLIYFQGNSAPDKSGLPSDRFSAERTGGSVSTLTIQRTQQEDSAVYLCASSLSAGWSYNSPLHFGNGTRLTVT.

This clonotype was observed a few times. This chain links TRBV7-9 with TRBJ2-5, with 8 bases that match TRBD2. The ends lost 5 bases at V and 4 bases at J; junction bases unmatched: 15. The CDR3 is 17 residues long. The germline gives CDR1 SEHNR, CDR2 FQNEAQ (reference sequence). The CDR3 region is CASSRAAGTRGRETQYF. The CDR3 DNA reads TGTGCCAGCAGCCGAGCCGCCGGGACTAGAGGTCGAGAGACCCAGTACTTC.

This clonotype was picked up many times. This chain connects TRBV19 to TRBJ1-5; 8 nucleotides match TRBD1. Germline V gene lookup returns CDR1 LNHDA and CDR2 SQIVND (reference sequence). The V gene end was trimmed by 5 bases and the J gene end by 9 bases; junction bases not matched to a gene: 15. There are 16 residues in the CDR3. The DNA for the CDR3 is TGTGCCAGTAGTTCACGGACAGGGACGCTCACTGGGCCCCAGCATTTT. Residues: CASSSRTGTLTGPQHF. Supplemented by reference TRBV19 and TRBJ1-5, the full variable domain reads DGGITQSPKYLFRKEGQNVTLSCEQNLNHDAMYWYRQDPGQGLRLIYYSQIVNDFQKGDIAEGYSVSREKKESFPLTVTSAQKNPTAFYLCASSSRTGTLTGPQHFGDGTRLSIL.

This clonotype was seen repeatedly, ten times or more. The chain carries TRBV5-1 and TRBJ1-1; 8 bases fit TRBD1. V was pared by 3 bases and J by 4 bases, with 8 bases of the junction left unmatched. Germline values: CDR1 SGHRS, CDR2 YFSETQ. The CDR3 spans 15 residues. The CDR3 coding sequence is TGCGCCAGCAGCTCGACAGGGGCTGGGGGCACTGAAGCTTTCTTT. Translated: CASSSTGAGGTEAFF.

This clonotype was counted ten times or more. This chain links TRBV7-2 with TRBJ2-7, with a weak D call TRBD1 (6 bases). Germline CDR1 SGHTA, CDR2 FQGNSA. Deletions cut 1 base from V and 1 base from J, with 11 bases between. The CDR3 has 15 amino acids. CDR3 residues: CASSLVGASSYEQYF. CDR3 sequence (DNA): TGTGCCAGCAGCTTAGTGGGGGCCTCGTCCTACGAGCAGTACTTC.

This clonotype was observed at least ten times. The rearrangement links TRBV20-1 to TRBJ1-1; D possibly corresponds to TRBD1 (5 bases). The length of the CDR3 is 13 residues. Germline lookup yields CDR1 DFQATT and CDR2 SNEGSKA (reference sequence). Trimming took 3 bases from V and 2 from J, leaving 10 bases between them. In DNA form, the CDR3 reads TGCAGTGCTAGCGGGGCAATAAACACTGAAGCTTTCTTT. This translates into CSASGAINTEAFF.

This rearrangement joins TRBV14 to TRBJ2-2; no definite D call. Deletions cut 4 bases from V and 8 bases from J, with 17 bases between. This CDR3 is 15 amino acids long. The germline V gene has CDR1 SGHDN and CDR2 FVKESK. The CDR3 DNA reads TGTGCCAGCAGCCCCTTGGTACCATCAGCAGGGGAGCTGTTTTTT. Its protein is CASSPLVPSAGELFF.

There are a few counts of this clonotype. The chain uses TRBV20-1 and TRBJ1-2; D gene uncertain. Trimming stripped 4 bases from V and 7 bases from J, with 19 bases between. Germline assignment: CDR1 DFQATT and CDR2 SNEGSKA (reference sequence). The CDR3 contains 14 residues. CDR3 loop: CSATPQRKLGGYTF. The CDR3 DNA reads as TGCAGTGCTACCCCACAGCGGAAGCTAGGTGGCTACACCTTC.

This clonotype was observed many times. This chain uses TRBV4-2 with TRBJ1-4; no firm D call. V shed 2 bases and J shed 3 bases, with 10 bases lying between them. The germline CDR1 and CDR2 sequences are LGHNA and YNFKEQ. This CDR3 region has 15 residues. The CDR3 spells CASSQRGTANEKLFF. The CDR3 DNA reads as TGTGCCAGCAGCCAACGGGGAACGGCTAATGAAAAACTGTTTTTT.

The table lists this clonotype with many counts. The chain links TRBV12-3 or TRBV12-4 to TRBJ2-2; D is ambiguous. This CDR3 has 14 residues. V lost 6 bases, J lost 0 bases, and 8 bases lay in between. The CDR3 loop is CASRPDSNTGELFF. CDR3 nucleotides: TGTGCCAGCAGGCCCGATTCGAACACCGGGGAGCTGTTTTTT.

This clonotype was seen a handful of times. The genes are TRBV13 and TRBJ2-4; D is perhaps TRBD1 (5 bases). CDR1 and CDR2 from the germline V gene are PRHDT and FYEKMQ (reference sequence). The germline V and J ends were trimmed by 5 bases and 0 bases, with 14 bases remaining between them. This CDR3 region has 16 residues. CDR3 DNA sequence: TGTGCCAGCAGCCACGCCGGACAATTAGCCAAAAACATTCAGTACTTC. The encoded protein is CASSHAGQLAKNIQYF.

This clonotype has ten or more counts. V usage is TRBV20-1 and J usage is TRBJ1-2; D may be TRBD1 (6 bases). The ends were cut back, 4 bases at V and 8 bases at J, with 20 bases in the middle. CDR1 DFQATT and CDR2 SNEGSKA come from the germline V gene (reference sequence). The CDR3 spans 14 residues. CDR3 nucleotides: TGCAGTGCTACCCCACAGGGTTTGGGCTTCGGCTACACCTTC. This codes for CSATPQGLGFGYTF.

This clonotype has more than one count but fewer than ten. This sequence joins TRBV7-2 and TRBJ2-7; D is tentatively TRBD1 or TRBD2 (6 bases each). Deletions cut 6 bases from V and 6 bases from J, with 18 bases between. The germline CDR1 and CDR2 sequences are SGHTA and FQGNSA. The CDR3 spans 14 residues. CDR3 in amino acids: CASRAEGKGGEQYF. The CDR3, as DNA: TGTGCCAGCAGGGCAGAGGGAAAGGGGGGCGAGCAGTACTTC. Using reference TRBV7-2 and TRBJ2-7 for the parts outside the CDR3, the full variable domain is GAGVSQSPSNKVTEKGKDVELRCDPISGHTALYWYRQSLGQGLEFLIYFQGNSAPDKSGLPSDRFSAERTGGSVSTLTIQRTQQEDSAVYLCASRAEGKGGEQYFGPGTRLTVT.

This clonotype was detected many times. The chain uses TRBV7-2 and TRBJ1-2, with D unresolved. Trimming took off 3 bases at V and 4 bases at J, with 9 bases between the two ends. The CDR3 sequence is 13 residues long. Germline CDR1 is SGHTA and CDR2 is FQGNSA. The CDR3 DNA follows: TGTGCCAGCAGCTTCCGGGTCGGCTATGGCTACACCTTC. Amino acids: CASSFRVGYGYTF.

This clonotype was detected only a few times. V is TRBV9 and J is TRBJ2-7, with 14 bases that match TRBD2. V was pared by 2 bases and J by 0 bases, with 1 base of the junction left unmatched. This CDR3 has 16 residues. The germline V gene encodes CDR1 SGDLS and CDR2 YYNGEE. This CDR3 is CASSVGLAGGSYEQYF. The CDR3 coding sequence is TGTGCCAGCAGCGTCGGACTAGCGGGAGGCTCCTACGAGCAGTACTTC.